A single sample gave rise to the 8 T cell receptor beta chains below, sequenced in a study of beta chain features in type 1 diabetes. Expressed TCRB transcripts were sequenced because the isolated RNA had all been reverse transcribed beforehand. Clones were sequenced by immunoSEQ multiplex PCR, and TCRdb holds only the in-frame ones, with some missing. The sample lists about 140,000 clones, 9.5% to 10% occurring once. Sequenced sample: central memory CD4+ T cells from blood. The receptors were sampled from a woman aged 35 to 49 in good health.

This clone was counted only a few times. The chain couples TRBV9 to TRBJ2-5; weak D call: TRBD1 (6 bases). The CDR3 has 14 amino acids. Germline CDR1 is SGDLS and CDR2 is YYNGEE. The V end was cut by 2 bases, the J end by 2 bases, with 10 bases between. The CDR3 loop is CASSVSRGQETQYF. CDR3 DNA sequence: TGTGCCAGCAGCGTCAGCAGGGGTCAAGAGACCCAGTACTTC.

V and J are TRBV5-1 and TRBJ2-7; D gene unclear. The CDR3 spans 13 residues. V gave up 0 bases and J gave up 3 bases, with 7 bases separating them. Germline CDR1 and CDR2: SGHRS and YFSETQ. The CDR3 bases are TGCGCCAGCAGCTTGGAGCACGGCTACGAGCAGTACTTC. It is translated as CASSLEHGYEQYF.

The rearrangement uses TRBV6-6 and TRBJ2-3; 7 bases fit TRBD2. V dropped 4 bases and J dropped 2; count of bases not matched to a gene: 6. CDR3 size: 15 residues. Germline-derived CDR1 and CDR2 are MNHNY and SVGAGI (reference sequence). This chain's CDR3 is CASSLSAGFTDTQYF. In nucleotides, the CDR3 is TGTGCCAGCAGTTTATCAGCGGGGTTCACAGATACGCAGTATTTT.

This clone has just a few counts. V is TRBV4-1 and J is TRBJ1-5; D remains ambiguous. CDR1 and CDR2 (germline): MGHRA, YSYEKL. The CDR3 is 14 residues long. Trimming pared 0 bases from V and 5 bases from J, leaving 8 bases between. The CDR3 region is CASSQEQVDQPQHF. The CDR3, as DNA: TGCGCCAGCAGCCAAGAGCAGGTTGATCAGCCCCAGCATTTT.

A few counts support this clone. The chain recombines TRBV11-2 with TRBJ2-1, with D tentatively TRBD2 (5 bases). V gave up 3 bases and J gave up 0 bases, with 9 bases separating them. The CDR3 is 15 residues long. Germline values: CDR1 SGHAT, CDR2 FQNNGV. The CDR3, as DNA: TGTGCCAGCAGCTTGGTCGGAGGCTCCTACAATGAGCAGTTCTTC. Its protein is CASSLVGGSYNEQFF.

This chain joins TRBV5-1 and TRBJ2-7; possible D gene TRBD1, 5 bases. Trimming took 1 base from V and 0 from J, leaving 11 bases between them. The CDR3 has 15 residues. The germline gives CDR1 SGHRS, CDR2 YFSETQ. CDR3 coding DNA: TGCGCCAGCAGCTTGTTCCCAGGGCTCTCCTACGAGCAGTACTTC. Translated, it gives CASSLFPGLSYEQYF. The variable domain in full, completed from reference TRBV5-1 and TRBJ2-7, reads KAGVTQTPRYLIKTRGQQVTLSCSPISGHRSVSWYQQTPGQGLQFLFEYFSETQRNKGNFPGRFSGRQFSNSRSEMNVSTLELGDSALYLCASSLFPGLSYEQYFGPGTRLTVT.

This chain's CDR3 is CASSLLAGSTGELFF. The CDR3 coding sequence is TGTGCCAGCAGCTTACTAGCGGGGTCCACCGGGGAGCTGTTTTTT. This chain connects TRBV5-5 to TRBJ2-2; 10 bases agree with TRBD2. V gave up 2 bases and J gave up 4 bases; unmatched junction bases: 2. This CDR3 region has 15 residues. The germline V gene encodes CDR1 SGHKS and CDR2 YYEKEE (reference sequence).

There are a few counts of this clone. V usage is TRBV6-5 and J usage is TRBJ2-7; TRBD2 might be the D (6 bases). Per the germline V gene, CDR1 is MNHEY and CDR2 is SVGAGI. V was pared by 6 bases and J by 3 bases, with 18 bases between. The CDR3 extends over 15 amino acids. For the CDR3, the DNA is TGTGCCAGCAGGCCTGTGCGGGGTAAGGTCTACGAGCAGTACTTC. It translates to CASRPVRGKVYEQYF.